This TCR beta chain was recorded in a study of metastatic and nonmetastatic thyroid tumors. Whole-study context: Where malignant and benign thyroid patients were concerned, repertoires were compared across blood and tumor or nodule tissue.

This clone showed up many times. Its antigen is currently unknown. The ends lost 0 bases at V and 2 bases at J; junction bases unmatched: 1. Looked up from germline, CDR1 is KGHDR and CDR2 is SFDVKD. The CDR3 is 15 amino acids. Among the patients, none had received any treatment before thyroid surgery. Per the original methods: A classifier of distant metastasis in papillary thyroid cancer was built from CDR3 differences (across clinicopathological groups). MiXCR was used by TCRdb to re-call the PCR reads. These V and J calls derive from TCRdb rather than the authors' analysis. Here the sample spans about 15,000 clones, roughly 25% being singletons. The study, taken as a whole, reports: A significant increase in TCR beta diversity was reportedly seen in malignant thyroid tumors relative to benign nodules, in blood and tumor.

The sample was tumor tissue. This TCR derives from a female donor with papillary thyroid cancer or a benign thyroid nodule (not recorded which). Some clones in this sample may be carry-over from other donors' samples. The V and J genes are TRBV24-1 and TRBJ2-3; 7 bases are a match to TRBD1. CDR3 sequence: CATSDLQGDTDTQYF. The CDR3 DNA is TGTGCCACCAGTGATTTGCAGGGGGACACAGATACGCAGTATTTT.